The rows below give T cell receptor beta chains drawn from one sample of a study of OX40 agonist ivuxolimab in advanced cancers. The data were produced by immunoSEQ multiplex PCR, yet TCRdb's version contains in-frame clones alone and is incomplete. The sample has more than 30,000 clones, 80% to 90% seen once. The specimen comprised CD4+ or CD8+ T cells sorted from blood, sampled in a trial of the OX40 agonist ivuxolimab. Receptor source: an adult with an advanced solid tumor such as melanoma, head and neck, liver or kidney cancer. CDR3s include the opening cysteine and the closing phenylalanine or tryptophan. Fields, in order: V gene, CDR3 length, D gene, J gene, CDR3 protein. D genes are given only for firm matches.

V: TRBV6-5
length: 12
D: .
J: TRBJ2-7
CDR3: CASRGRTYEQYF

V: TRBV15
length: 14
D: .
J: TRBJ1-5
CDR3: CATSRDPGNQPQHF

V: TRBV5-4
length: 16
D: TRBD2
J: TRBJ2-2
CDR3: CASSSLAGLNTGELFF

V: TRBV6-1
length: 13
D: .
J: TRBJ1-2
CDR3: CANSERLAYGYTF

V: TRBV10-1
length: 14
D: TRBD1
J: TRBJ1-4
CDR3: CASSQTGQSEKLFF

V: TRBV18
length: 14
D: .
J: TRBJ2-5
CDR3: CASSRDSGRETQYF

V: TRBV18
length: 14
D: .
J: TRBJ1-2
CDR3: CASSPQGIGDGYTF

V: TRBV7-6
length: 15
D: TRBD1
J: TRBJ2-1
CDR3: CASSLDGQGHNEQFF

V: TRBV9
length: 15
D: .
J: TRBJ1-4
CDR3: CASSVESGRGEKLFF

V: TRBV6-1
length: 14
D: .
J: TRBJ1-2
CDR3: CASSEERGSYGYTF

V: TRBV29-1
length: 12
D: .
J: TRBJ2-5
CDR3: CSVRDSQETQYF

V: TRBV5-1
length: 15
D: TRBD1
J: TRBJ2-3
CDR3: CASSLRQGSADTQYF

V: TRBV19
length: 14
D: .
J: TRBJ1-2
CDR3: CASKQERDRSGYTF

V: TRBV5-6
length: 16
D: TRBD1
J: TRBJ1-5
CDR3: CASSFSRGGGGQPQHF

V: TRBV5-4
length: 17
D: .
J: TRBJ1-1
CDR3: CASSLVGGWVLNTEAFF

V: TRBV5-4
length: 14
D: .
J: TRBJ1-4
CDR3: CASSFWGANEKLFF

V: TRBV6-6
length: 14
D: .
J: TRBJ2-3
CDR3: CASSSGVSTDTQYF

V: TRBV7-9
length: 17
D: .
J: TRBJ2-5
CDR3: CASSLTGEAVGQETQYF

V: TRBV19
length: 16
D: .
J: TRBJ1-2
CDR3: CASSIDNSGTNLGYTF

V: TRBV5-1
length: 15
D: TRBD2
J: TRBJ2-1
CDR3: CASSPELAVYNEQFF

V: TRBV5-1
length: 14
D: .
J: TRBJ2-3
CDR3: CASSTGISTDTQYF

V: TRBV6-1
length: 13
D: TRBD1
J: TRBJ2-1
CDR3: CASSGGQGLEQFF

V: TRBV2
length: 14
D: .
J: TRBJ1-5
CDR3: CASSREDSNQPQHF

V: TRBV21-1
length: 19
D: .
J: TRBJ1-5
CDR3: CASSKGSRSGLGGNQPQHF

V: TRBV6-1
length: 15
D: .
J: TRBJ2-3
CDR3: CASSIGRPSTDTQYF

V: TRBV7-9
length: 15
D: TRBD1
J: TRBJ2-2
CDR3: CASSRTGAGTGELFF

V: TRBV6-1
length: 12
D: .
J: TRBJ2-7
CDR3: CASSETSREQYF

V: TRBV7-9
length: 14
D: .
J: TRBJ2-1
CDR3: CASSLVRSDNEQFF

V: TRBV19
length: 16
D: TRBD2
J: TRBJ2-1
CDR3: CASSIGTSGSYNEQFF

V: TRBV6-5
length: 13
D: .
J: TRBJ1-1
CDR3: CASSTPGAHEAFF

V: TRBV27
length: 15
D: .
J: TRBJ2-7
CDR3: CASSYSTGSRDEQYF

V: TRBV5-1
length: 17
D: TRBD2
J: TRBJ2-6
CDR3: CASSRLAGAPGANVLTF

V: TRBV29-1
length: 15
D: TRBD1
J: TRBJ2-1
CDR3: CSVEWGDRASNEQFF

V: TRBV5-1
length: 18
D: TRBD1
J: TRBJ2-1
CDR3: CASSLDKLGQGLYNEQFF

V: TRBV28
length: 16
D: TRBD1
J: TRBJ1-5
CDR3: CASRSTGLGGNQPQHF

V: TRBV19
length: 15
D: .
J: TRBJ1-5
CDR3: CASSIGPDSNQPQHF

V: TRBV29-1
length: 16
D: TRBD2
J: TRBJ2-3
CDR3: CSVLSLAGGPAGTQYF

V: TRBV28
length: 15
D: .
J: TRBJ1-5
CDR3: CASRAGGGGNQPQHF

V: TRBV7-9
length: 16
D: TRBD1
J: TRBJ1-2
CDR3: CASSTPTGSPNYGYTF

V: TRBV6-5
length: 15
D: TRBD1
J: TRBJ1-1
CDR3: CASSTRTGGGTEAFF

V: TRBV5-5
length: 15
D: TRBD1
J: TRBJ2-5
CDR3: CASSSVGQGGETQYF

V: TRBV13
length: 15
D: .
J: TRBJ2-3
CDR3: CASSLQGPGTDTQYF

V: TRBV7-2
length: 18
D: TRBD2
J: TRBJ2-3
CDR3: CASSLLAGGPGNTDTQYF

V: TRBV6-5
length: 15
D: .
J: TRBJ1-4
CDR3: CASSYSLGLSEKLFF

V: TRBV7-9
length: 14
D: .
J: TRBJ2-3
CDR3: CASSLAEDTDTQYF

V: TRBV5-5
length: 16
D: TRBD2
J: TRBJ2-1
CDR3: CASSFLGAGVNNEQFF

V: TRBV29-1
length: 12
D: .
J: TRBJ2-3
CDR3: CSVGQGTDTQYF

V: TRBV5-8
length: 16
D: .
J: TRBJ2-3
CDR3: CASSKLGFIGPDTQYF